This TCR beta chain was recovered during a study of response to subunit inactivated influenza vaccine. Study findings and constraints: The authors proposed limited new T cell recruitment per seasonal influenza vaccination.

TCRdb recomputed calls from the RT-PCR reads with MiXCR, one row per CDR3 protein. Of roughly 710,000 distinct CDR3 sequences in the sample, about 15% were seen once. There are 15 residues in the CDR3. V lost 7 bases, J lost 4 bases, and 11 bases stayed unmatched. This clonotype was seen a handful of times. Its specificity is not known. The sample was PBMCs from blood, taken approximately 15 days before vaccination. The sequence derives from a man aged 50 or older who received an inactivated influenza vaccine. This chain joins TRBV12-3 or TRBV12-4 and TRBJ2-3; 7 bases agree with TRBD2. This CDR3 is CASTIGGVGADTQYF. The CDR3 region has the DNA TGTGCCAGCACCATTGGGGGGGTGGGCGCAGATACGCAGTATTTT.